These T cell receptor beta chains were read from a single sample in a study of CD8 T cells in ankylosing spondylitis. TCRdb re-analysed the 5' RACE reads in MiXCR, keeping a single row per CDR3 protein. In the table there are some 100,000 distinct CDR3 sequences, 7.5% to 9% of which are singletons. Material: blood, either unsorted or a sorted T cell fraction (not recorded which). The source is a male donor with ankylosing spondylitis or in good health (not recorded which). Each CDR3 is given without its conserved first and last residue.

J | V | CDR3
TRBJ1-5 | TRBV12-3/TRBV12-4 | ASSFGQGQPQH
TRBJ2-1 | TRBV7-6 | ASSFLAGETEQF
TRBJ2-1 | TRBV18 | ASSPLASGNNEQF
TRBJ2-1 | TRBV2 | ASDRLAGGTFRNEQF
TRBJ2-5 | TRBV20-1 | SARDRRGEETQY
TRBJ2-1 | TRBV19 | ASSIGRGRYNEQF
TRBJ2-3 | TRBV18 | ASSPALSGGGTDTQY
TRBJ1-2 | TRBV7-2 | ASSVQGGGYT
TRBJ1-4 | TRBV11-2 | ASSLRGGQGHEKLF
TRBJ2-2 | TRBV20-1 | SARPIEGNTGELF
TRBJ1-1 | TRBV20-1 | CSKGQGQGSLTNTEAF
TRBJ2-5 | TRBV11-2 | ASSLNLNRARGETQY
TRBJ2-2 | TRBV20-1 | SAITGANRNTGELF
TRBJ2-7 | TRBV20-1 | SAVPGQGFSNFYEQY
TRBJ1-2 | TRBV2 | LRRGTYGYT
TRBJ1-1 | TRBV29-1 | SVGGAEAF
TRBJ2-1 | TRBV20-1 | SASGGLTNEQF
TRBJ1-3 | TRBV2 | ASSYGTARASGNTIY
TRBJ2-1 | TRBV30 | AWSVGSANEQF
TRBJ1-2 | TRBV28 | ASSNRQAIRLGYGYT
TRBJ2-2 | TRBV25-1 | ASSEGRGGAVPNTGELF
TRBJ2-3 | TRBV9 | ASSHPTKGTYTDTQY
TRBJ2-7 | TRBV20-1 | SASGARTYEQY
TRBJ1-1 | TRBV6-1 | ASSDRRGTEAF
TRBJ2-3 | TRBV29-1 | SAPSKASTDTQY
TRBJ2-3 | TRBV20-1 | SARAGEYTQY
TRBJ2-7 | TRBV20-1 | SANILSGSSGPYEQY
TRBJ2-2 | TRBV7-2 | ASSLTSGRAGELF
TRBJ2-1 | TRBV7-2 | ASSLRPSERGNEQF
TRBJ1-2 | TRBV5-6 | ASSLSAARANYGYT
TRBJ2-7 | TRBV3-1 | ASSQGAGSYEQY